This T cell receptor beta chain comes out of a study of cytomegalovirus exposure and HLA in healthy donors. Of note for this clone: The antigen is unknown.

Germline-derived CDR1 and CDR2 are SGHDN and FVKESK. The CDR3 sequence is 20 residues long. Trimming cost V 3 bases and J 4 bases; bases outside gene matches: 14. Clones were sequenced by immunoSEQ multiplex PCR, and TCRdb holds only the in-frame ones, with some missing. This table holds roughly 60,000 clones, around 96% found once. The donors belonged to the roughly 110-subject validation cohort, separate from the roughly 650-subject first cohort. General observations from the study: For most TCR sequences rarity was the rule, although some public TCRs occurred in many donors. Testing in vitro showed three CMV-associated chains specific for CMV antigens.

This TCR came from a man in his late teens or twenties in good health and CMV-seronegative. Input material: PBMCs. V and J are TRBV14 and TRBJ2-3; TRBD2 agrees at 15 bases. The CDR3 loop is CASSQDYGLAGGPTADTQYF. CDR3 bases: TGTGCCAGCAGCCAGGACTATGGACTAGCGGGAGGGCCGACGGCAGATACGCAGTATTTT.